This T cell receptor beta chain was found in a study of molecular identifiers for immune sequencing clone quantification. TCRdb independently ran MiXCR on the PCR reads; one entry per CDR3 protein. Among hundreds of thousands of distinct CDR3 sequences listed, 20% to 25% were seen once. This CDR3 is 19 amino acids long. Trimming took 1 base from V and 0 from J; bases not matched to a gene: 13. Germline V gene lookup returns CDR1 DFQATT and CDR2 SNEGSKA (reference sequence). This clonotype has only a few counts. This receptor was taken from a human donor in good health. Some libraries in this study had Jurkat cell RNA spiked in. The rearrangement joins TRBV20-1 to TRBJ1-5; 9 nucleotides align to TRBD1. The specimen was naive CD8+ T cells from blood, with Jurkat cell RNA spiked in. Subset in this sample: FACS-sorted CD8+CD4-CCR7+CD45RA+ naive T cells. CDR3 coding DNA: TGCAGTGCTAGAGCTCAACCCGGACAGGGGTTACCTAGCAATCAGCCCCAGCATTTT. It translates to CSARAQPGQGLPSNQPQHF.